Shown below are 5 T cell receptor beta chains from a single sample sequenced in a study of regulatory T cells in long-lasting Graves disease. Time point in this sample: newly diagnosed GD, antithyroid drugs for less than 3 months. RNA extracted from PBMCs served as the sequencing template. Assembly of TCR beta libraries relied on iRepertoire HTBI primers together with Arm-PCR of CDR3 regions. TCRdb reprocessed the multiplex PCR reads with MiXCR, giving one entry per CDR3 protein. The sample records around 250,000 distinct CDR3 sequences, 15% to 20% being singletons. These data also formed part of another study, on T cells in Graves' hyperthyroidism and ophthalmopathy.

The material sequenced was peripheral blood mononuclear cells (PBMCs), taken at new diagnosis, from a patient treated with antithyroid drugs. The receptors stem from a woman aged 25 to 39 with Graves disease.

To note about this clonotype: A single base is all that separates this from a far larger clone, so a read error is likely. The rearrangement uses TRBV4-1 and TRBJ2-7; 8 nucleotides agree with TRBD2. The V and J ends lost 4 bases and 7 bases, in that order; junction bases with no gene match: 21. Germline lookup yields CDR1 MGHRA and CDR2 YSYEKL. This CDR3 has 18 residues. CDR3 DNA: TGCGCCAGCAGCCGGGGAAGTTTTCGCGGGGGGACCTACAATGAGCAGTACTTC. It encodes CASSRGSFRGGTYNEQYF.

This clonotype was observed many times. The V and J genes are TRBV3-1 and TRBJ1-2; D is undetermined. Per germline, CDR1 LGHDT and CDR2 YNNKEL (reference sequence). The CDR3 spans 13 residues. V was trimmed by 5 bases and J by 1 base, leaving 8 bases between them. The CDR3 loop is CASSDQVNYGYTF. The CDR3 region has the DNA TGTGCCAGCAGCGACCAGGTTAACTATGGCTACACCTTC.

About this clonotype: Given a much more abundant clone one base away, this may be a read error. The chain recombines TRBV2 with TRBJ1-6; D possibly corresponds to TRBD1 (6 bases). From germline, CDR1 is SNHLY and CDR2 FYNNEI. V was pared by 6 bases and J by 11 bases, with 17 bases between. This CDR3 contains 14 residues. The CDR3 loop reads CASRTTGYNPPLHF. The DNA for the CDR3 is TGTGCCAGCAGAACCACAGGGTACAATCCACCCCTCCACTTT.

The V and J genes are TRBV2 and TRBJ2-1; 14 bases agree with TRBD2. CDR3 length: 14 amino acids. CDR1 SNHLY and CDR2 FYNNEI come from the germline V gene. The V gene end was trimmed by 11 bases and the J gene end by 7 bases; junction bases not matched to a gene: 7. The CDR3 region has the DNA TGTGCCGGAAGGACTAGCGGGGGGTTTAATGAGCAGTTCTTC. Protein product: CAGRTSGGFNEQFF.

A word on this clonotype: One base separates it from a far larger clone, so it is likely a read error. The chain has TRBV6-2 or TRBV6-3 and TRBJ2-1, with a possible D match to TRBD1 (6 bases). Germline loops: CDR1 MNHEY, CDR2 SVGEGT. Trimming took 5 bases from V and 9 from J, leaving 17 bases between them. The CDR3 runs 14 residues. CDR3 DNA sequence: TGTGCCAGCAGTGAAGAGCTGGGGGCGGCTGAGCAGTTCTTC. It specifies CASSEELGAAEQFF.